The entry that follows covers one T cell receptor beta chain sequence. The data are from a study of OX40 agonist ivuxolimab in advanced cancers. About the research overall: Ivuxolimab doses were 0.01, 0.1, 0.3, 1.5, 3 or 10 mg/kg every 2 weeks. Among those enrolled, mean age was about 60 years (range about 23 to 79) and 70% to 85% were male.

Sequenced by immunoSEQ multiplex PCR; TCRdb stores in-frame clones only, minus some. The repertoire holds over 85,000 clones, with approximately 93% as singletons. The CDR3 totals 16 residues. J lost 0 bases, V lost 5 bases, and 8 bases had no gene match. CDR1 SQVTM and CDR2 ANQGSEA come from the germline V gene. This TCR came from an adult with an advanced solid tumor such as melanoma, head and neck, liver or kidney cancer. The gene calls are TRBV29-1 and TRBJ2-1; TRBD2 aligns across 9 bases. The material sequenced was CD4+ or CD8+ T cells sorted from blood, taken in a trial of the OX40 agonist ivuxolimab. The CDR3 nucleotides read TGCAGCGTTAGAACAGCGGGGGGTGTCTCCTACAATGAGCAGTTCTTC. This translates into CSVRTAGGVSYNEQFF.